This is a list of T cell receptor beta chains from one sample in a study of blood T cell repertoires in COVID-19. Only in-frame clones appear in the TCRdb table, and some are missing; sequencing was by immunoSEQ multiplex PCR. The data hold roughly 700,000 clones, with around 90% observed a single time. The sequencing input was peripheral blood. The source of these receptors is a young woman with acute or convalescent COVID-19. CDR3s include the opening cysteine and the closing phenylalanine or tryptophan. A D gene is named only where the DNA matches it firmly. Rows may omit the clone size; those that give it use once, few, many or a size class.

CDR3 protein,CDR3 DNA,J gene,clone size,D gene,V gene
CASSVDPTGGEAFF,TGTGCCAGCAGCGTAGACCCGACCGGAGGAGAAGCTTTCTTT,TRBJ1-1,-,-,TRBV9
CASSVAGGSTDTQYF,TGTGCCAGCAGCGTAGCGGGGGGCAGCACAGATACGCAGTATTTT,TRBJ2-3,-,-,TRBV9
CASTLDRVRNQPQHF,TGTGCCAGCACTCTCGACAGGGTACGGAATCAGCCCCAGCATTTT,TRBJ1-5,-,TRBD1,TRBV19
CASLDRVSRKTQYF,TGTGCCAGTCTGGACAGGGTATCTCGTAAGACCCAGTACTTC,TRBJ2-5,-,TRBD1,TRBV3-1/TRBV3-2
CAWSVGQGAGDTQYF,TGTGCCTGGAGCGTCGGACAGGGGGCAGGAGATACGCAGTATTTT,TRBJ2-3,-,TRBD1,TRBV30
CASSVGRGRSYNEQFF,TGTGCCAGCAGCGTAGGGCGGGGACGCTCCTACAATGAGCAGTTCTTC,TRBJ2-1,-,-,TRBV9
CASSLSLAGGRNTDTQYF,TGTGCCAGCAGCTTAAGTCTAGCGGGGGGAAGGAACACAGATACGCAGTATTTT,TRBJ2-3,-,TRBD2,TRBV7-9
CASGPEHGYTF,TGTGCTAGTGGCCCCGAGCATGGCTACACCTTC,TRBJ1-2,once,-,TRBV12-5
CASSPIGLETYEQYF,TGTGCCAGCTCACCAATCGGACTCGAAACCTACGAGCAGTACTTC,TRBJ2-7,-,-,TRBV18
CASSYRGSNTGELFF,TGTGCCAGCAGTTATCGCGGTTCGAACACCGGGGAGCTGTTTTTT,TRBJ2-2,-,-,TRBV6-6
CASSNDRGNYGYTF,TGTGCCAGCAGCAATGACAGGGGGAACTATGGCTACACCTTC,TRBJ1-2,-,TRBD1,TRBV7-9
CASSLAPGQSNNEQFF,TGCGCCAGCAGCTTGGCCCCGGGACAGTCGAACAATGAGCAGTTCTTC,TRBJ2-1,once,TRBD1,TRBV5-1
CASKDRVTYEQYF,TGTGCCAGCAAGGACAGAGTAACCTACGAGCAGTACTTC,TRBJ2-7,-,-,TRBV28
CASSPGQSSSDTQYF,TGTGCCAGCAGCCCGGGACAGTCATCTTCAGATACGCAGTATTTT,TRBJ2-3,-,TRBD1,TRBV7-3
CASSYSGSYNEQFF,TGTGCCAGCAGTTATTCAGGTTCCTACAATGAGCAGTTCTTC,TRBJ2-1,-,-,TRBV6-5
CASSQEARQGASNEQFF,TGCGCCAGCAGCCAAGAGGCCCGACAGGGGGCTTCCAATGAGCAGTTCTTC,TRBJ2-1,-,TRBD1,TRBV4-1
CASSLVPRGISYNSPLHF,TGTGCCAGCAGCTTGGTCCCGCGAGGGATCTCCTATAATTCACCCCTCCACTTT,TRBJ1-6,-,-,TRBV5-5
CATGTPEGRYTF,TGTGCCACCGGGACTCCTGAGGGTCGCTACACCTTC,TRBJ1-2,-,-,TRBV2
CASRPQGNYGYTF,TGTGCCAGCAGGCCACAGGGTAACTATGGCTACACCTTC,TRBJ1-2,-,-,TRBV3-1/TRBV3-2
CASYGEGKQPQHF,TGTGCCAGCTATGGGGAGGGGAAGCAGCCCCAGCATTTT,TRBJ1-5,-,-,TRBV6-5
CASSPRQGGTEAFF,TGTGCCAGTAGTCCAAGACAGGGAGGAACTGAAGCTTTCTTT,TRBJ1-1,-,TRBD1,TRBV19
CASRAPGGGYTF,TGTGCCAGCAGGGCCCCAGGAGGAGGCTACACCTTC,TRBJ1-2,-,-,TRBV6-4
CASSIGTAWGYTF,TGTGCCAGTAGTATAGGGACAGCCTGGGGCTACACCTTC,TRBJ1-2,-,-,TRBV19
CAWTLGGFQETQYF,TGTGCCTGGACCCTGGGGGGGTTCCAAGAGACCCAGTACTTC,TRBJ2-5,once,TRBD2,TRBV30
CASGGPVGAFF,TGTGCCAGCGGGGGCCCGGTGGGAGCTTTCTTT,TRBJ1-1,-,-,TRBV2
CASIGRTGTNEAFF,TGTGCCAGCATTGGACGGACAGGTACTAATGAAGCTTTCTTT,TRBJ1-1,-,TRBD1,TRBV6-6
CATGTGNTIYF,TGTGCCACCGGTACTGGAAACACCATATATTTT,TRBJ1-3,-,-,TRBV6-5
CATRRDRGGVDSNQPQHF,TGTGCCACCAGGAGGGACAGGGGAGGGGTTGATAGCAATCAGCCCCAGCATTTT,TRBJ1-5,-,TRBD1,TRBV15
CASSLSREFNYGYTF,TGTGCCAGCAGCTTGTCTCGGGAATTTAACTATGGCTACACCTTC,TRBJ1-2,-,-,TRBV5-8
CASSDRVGEKLFF,TGTGCCAGCAGTGACAGGGTGGGTGAAAAACTGTTTTTT,TRBJ1-4,-,TRBD1,TRBV28
CASSLVGFNYGYTF,TGTGCCAGCAGCTTAGTCGGTTTTAACTATGGCTACACCTTC,TRBJ1-2,-,-,TRBV13
CASSVGVSSLYGYTF,TGTGCCAGCAGTGTAGGTGTCAGTTCCCTCTATGGCTACACCTTC,TRBJ1-2,-,-,TRBV9
CASKQGLGANYGYTF,TGTGCCAGCAAACAGGGGTTAGGGGCTAACTATGGCTACACCTTC,TRBJ1-2,-,TRBD1,TRBV9
CASTAEPTGGRVTGELFF,TGTGCCAGCACCGCGGAACCTACAGGGGGCAGGGTCACCGGGGAGCTGTTTTTT,TRBJ2-2,-,TRBD1,TRBV7-9
CATSDTGGFRELFF,TGTGCCACCAGTGACACAGGGGGGTTTCGGGAGCTGTTTTTT,TRBJ2-2,-,TRBD1,TRBV24-1
CASSVEGTSTHEQFF,TGTGCCAGCAGCGTAGAAGGGACTAGCACTCATGAGCAGTTCTTC,TRBJ2-1,-,TRBD2,TRBV9
CASTLAGARRDTQYF,TGTGCCAGTACCCTAGCGGGGGCTCGGCGGGATACGCAGTATTTT,TRBJ2-3,once,TRBD2,TRBV19
CASQPGSGGNWALHF,TGCGCCAGCCAACCAGGGTCGGGGGGCAATTGGGCCCTCCACTTT,TRBJ1-6,-,-,TRBV5-1
CSVEDLENEQFF,TGCAGCGTTGAAGATCTGGAGAATGAGCAGTTCTTC,TRBJ2-1,-,-,TRBV29-1
CASSVGNSPWATGNTIYF,TGTGCCAGCAGCGTAGGCAACAGTCCCTGGGCCACGGGAAACACCATATATTTT,TRBJ1-3,-,-,TRBV9
CASSVLLQTGRTF,TGTGCCAGCAGCGTATTGCTCCAGACAGGGCGGACCTTC,TRBJ1-2,-,TRBD1,TRBV9
CSAVPQVLGYTF,TGCAGCGCCGTACCACAAGTCCTTGGCTACACCTTC,TRBJ1-2,once,-,TRBV29-1
CASSPITGEDTEAFF,TGTGCCAGCTCACCCATAACAGGGGAGGACACTGAAGCTTTCTTT,TRBJ1-1,-,TRBD1,TRBV18
CATSDPGQASGNTIYF,TGTGCCACCAGTGACCCCGGACAAGCCTCTGGAAACACCATATATTTT,TRBJ1-3,once,-,TRBV24-1
CASSLHPPTGSSYEQYF,TGTGCCAGCAGTTTACACCCACCGACAGGGAGCTCCTACGAGCAGTACTTC,TRBJ2-7,once,TRBD1,TRBV28
CASSIGTGLAYEQYF,TGTGCCAGTAGTATAGGAACAGGCCTGGCCTACGAGCAGTACTTC,TRBJ2-7,-,-,TRBV19
CASTSPGGDYTF,TGTGCCAGCACCTCTCCAGGGGGCGACTACACCTTC,TRBJ1-2,-,TRBD1,TRBV25-1
CASSRFLREGSNQPQHF,TGTGCCAGCAGTCGATTCCTCAGGGAGGGGAGCAATCAGCCCCAGCATTTT,TRBJ1-5,-,-,TRBV6-6
CASSLSLTSLYEQYF,TGTGCCAGCAGCTTATCGTTGACTTCCCTCTACGAGCAGTACTTC,TRBJ2-7,-,-,TRBV7-2
CASSLLTLGADTQYF,TGTGCCAGCAGCTTATTGACCCTCGGGGCAGATACGCAGTATTTT,TRBJ2-3,-,-,TRBV7-2
CASSPMRTGSYTDTQYF,TGTGCCAGCTCACCAATGCGGACAGGGAGTTACACAGATACGCAGTATTTT,TRBJ2-3,once,TRBD1,TRBV18
CASTRGPYRDTQYF,TGTGCCAGTACCCGAGGCCCCTATCGGGATACGCAGTATTTT,TRBJ2-3,-,-,TRBV19
CASSEALMENIQYF,TGTGCCAGCAGTGAAGCCCTAATGGAAAACATTCAGTACTTC,TRBJ2-4,-,-,TRBV6-1
CASSMTGGAVETQYF,TGCGCCAGCAGCATGACAGGGGGCGCGGTTGAGACCCAGTACTTC,TRBJ2-5,-,TRBD1,TRBV5-1
CASSASGPSTDTQYF,TGTGCCAGCAGTGCTAGCGGTCCCAGCACAGATACGCAGTATTTT,TRBJ2-3,-,TRBD2,TRBV6-6